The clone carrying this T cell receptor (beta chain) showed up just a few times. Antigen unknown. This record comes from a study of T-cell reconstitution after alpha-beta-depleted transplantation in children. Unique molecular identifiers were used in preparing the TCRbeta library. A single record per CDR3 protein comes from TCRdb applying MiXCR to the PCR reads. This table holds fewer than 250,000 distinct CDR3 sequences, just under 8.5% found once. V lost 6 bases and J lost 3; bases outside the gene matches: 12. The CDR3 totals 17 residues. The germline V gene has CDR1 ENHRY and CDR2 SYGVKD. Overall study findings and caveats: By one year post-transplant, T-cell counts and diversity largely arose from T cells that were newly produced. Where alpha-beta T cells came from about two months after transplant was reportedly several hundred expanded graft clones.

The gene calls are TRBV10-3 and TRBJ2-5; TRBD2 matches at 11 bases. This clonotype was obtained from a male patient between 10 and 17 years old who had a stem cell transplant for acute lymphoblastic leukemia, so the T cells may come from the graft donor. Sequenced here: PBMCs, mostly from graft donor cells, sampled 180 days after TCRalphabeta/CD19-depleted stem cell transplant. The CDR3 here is CAIRPGLAEYGKETQYF. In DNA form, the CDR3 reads TGTGCCATCAGACCGGGACTAGCGGAATACGGCAAAGAGACCCAGTACTTC.